This TCR beta chain was identified during a study of blood T cell repertoires in COVID-19. The wider study: T cells, B-cell-depleted T cells, or PBMCs supplied cDNA or gDNA.

The authors' processing: Reference gene primer amplification yielded estimated nucleated cell counts. Repertoires were generated with immunoSEQ multiplex PCR, while TCRdb's copy carries only in-frame clones and drops some. For V, J and clone size, that table is used; D and trimming come from the DNA. The sample yields 170,000 or so clones, approximately 85% seen once. This clone was counted only a few times. All enrollees were roughly 18 to 95 years old and from fewer than 30 US areas. Per germline, CDR1 LNHDA and CDR2 SQIVND (reference sequence). V shed 5 bases and J shed 7 bases, with 14 bases lying between them. The CDR3 contains 14 residues.

Sequencing input: PBMCs or T cells enriched from blood (not recorded which). The rearrangement uses TRBV19 and TRBJ1-4, with a weak D call TRBD1 (6 bases). The source is a man aged 40-49 years who had recovered from COVID-19. The CDR3 reads CASSGTRGSEKLFF. The CDR3, as DNA: TGTGCCAGTAGTGGAACCAGGGGTAGTGAAAAACTGTTTTTT.